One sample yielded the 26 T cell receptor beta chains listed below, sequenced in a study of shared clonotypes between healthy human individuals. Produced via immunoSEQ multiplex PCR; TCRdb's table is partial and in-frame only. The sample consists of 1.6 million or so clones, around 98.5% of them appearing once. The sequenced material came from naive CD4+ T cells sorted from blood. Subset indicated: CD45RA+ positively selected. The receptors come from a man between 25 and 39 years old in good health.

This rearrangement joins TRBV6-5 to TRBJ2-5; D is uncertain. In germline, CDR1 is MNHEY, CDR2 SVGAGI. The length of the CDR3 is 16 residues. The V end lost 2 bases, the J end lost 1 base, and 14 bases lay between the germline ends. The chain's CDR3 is CASSYKSVYLQETQYF. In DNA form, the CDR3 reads TGTGCCAGCAGTTACAAATCAGTCTACCTCCAAGAGACCCAGTACTTC.

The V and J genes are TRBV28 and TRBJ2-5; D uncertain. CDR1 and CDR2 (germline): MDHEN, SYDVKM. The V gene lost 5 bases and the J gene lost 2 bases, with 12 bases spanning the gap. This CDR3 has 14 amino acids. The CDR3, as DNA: TGTGCCAGCAGTGGAAGAGAACAGCAAGAGACCCAGTACTTC. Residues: CASSGREQQETQYF.

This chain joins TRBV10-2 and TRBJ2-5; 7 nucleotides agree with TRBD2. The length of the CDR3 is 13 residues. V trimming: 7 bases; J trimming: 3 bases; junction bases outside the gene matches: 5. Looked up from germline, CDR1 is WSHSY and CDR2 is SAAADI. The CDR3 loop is CASTRGTKETQYF. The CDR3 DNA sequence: TGCGCCAGCACCCGGGGGACTAAAGAGACCCAGTACTTC.

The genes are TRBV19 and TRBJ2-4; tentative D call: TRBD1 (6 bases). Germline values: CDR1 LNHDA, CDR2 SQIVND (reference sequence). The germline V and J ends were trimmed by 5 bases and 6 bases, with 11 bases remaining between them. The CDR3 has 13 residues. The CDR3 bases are TGTGCCAGTAGTGTCGACAGGCTAAACATTCAGTACTTC. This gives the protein CASSVDRLNIQYF.

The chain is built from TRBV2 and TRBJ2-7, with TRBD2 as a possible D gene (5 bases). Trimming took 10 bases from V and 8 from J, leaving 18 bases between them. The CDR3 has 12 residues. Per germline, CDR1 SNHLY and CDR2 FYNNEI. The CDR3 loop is CATLDSAGKQYF. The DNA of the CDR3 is TGTGCCACCCTGGACTCGGCCGGTAAGCAGTACTTC. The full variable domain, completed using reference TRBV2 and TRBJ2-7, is EPEVTQTPSHQVTQMGQEVILRCVPISNHLYFYWYRQILGQKVEFLVSFYNNEISEKSEIFDDQFSVERPDGSNFTLKIRSTKLEDSAMYFCATLDSAGKQYFGPGTRLTVT.

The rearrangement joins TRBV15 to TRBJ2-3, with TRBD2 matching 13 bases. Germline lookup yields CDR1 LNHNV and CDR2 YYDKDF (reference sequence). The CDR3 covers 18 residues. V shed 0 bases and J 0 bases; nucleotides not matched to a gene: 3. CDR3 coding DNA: TGTGCCACCAGCAGAGATCCGACTAGCGGGGGGAGCACAGATACGCAGTATTTT. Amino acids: CATSRDPTSGGSTDTQYF.

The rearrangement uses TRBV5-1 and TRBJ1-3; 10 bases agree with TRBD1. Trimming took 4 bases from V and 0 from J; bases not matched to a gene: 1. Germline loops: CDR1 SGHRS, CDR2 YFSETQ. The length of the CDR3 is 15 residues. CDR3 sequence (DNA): TGCGCCAGCAGCCGGACAGGGGGCTCTGGAAACACCATATATTTT. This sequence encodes CASSRTGGSGNTIYF.

This CDR3 reads CSVGTNAHLYEQYF. CDR3 DNA: TGCAGCGTGGGCACAAACGCACATCTCTACGAGCAGTACTTC. The chain recombines TRBV29-1 with TRBJ2-7; no firm D call. Trimming shortened V by 6 bases and J by 3 bases, and 18 bases separated the two germline ends. Germline-derived CDR1 and CDR2 are SQVTM and ANQGSEA. The CDR3 extends over 14 amino acids.

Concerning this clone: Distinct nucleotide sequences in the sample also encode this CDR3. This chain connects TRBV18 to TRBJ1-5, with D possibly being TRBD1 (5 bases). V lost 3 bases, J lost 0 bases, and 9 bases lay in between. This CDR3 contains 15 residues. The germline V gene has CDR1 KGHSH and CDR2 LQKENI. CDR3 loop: CASSPGTDSNQPQHF. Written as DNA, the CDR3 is TGTGCCAGCTCACCTGGGACTGATAGCAATCAGCCCCAGCATTTT.

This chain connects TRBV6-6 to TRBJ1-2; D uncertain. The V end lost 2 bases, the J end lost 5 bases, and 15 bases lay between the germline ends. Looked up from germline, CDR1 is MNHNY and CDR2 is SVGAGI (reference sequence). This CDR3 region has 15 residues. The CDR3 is CASSYPSRAAYGYTF. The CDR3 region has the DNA TGTGCCAGCAGTTACCCTTCGCGGGCCGCATATGGCTACACCTTC.

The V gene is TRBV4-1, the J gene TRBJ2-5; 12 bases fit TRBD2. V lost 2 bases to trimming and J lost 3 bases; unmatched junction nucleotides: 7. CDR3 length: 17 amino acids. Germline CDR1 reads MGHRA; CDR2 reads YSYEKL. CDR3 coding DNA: TGCGCCAGCAGCCAAATCCAGACTAGCGGGAGTAAAGAGACCCAGTACTTC. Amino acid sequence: CASSQIQTSGSKETQYF.

As DNA, the CDR3 is TGTGCCACCAGCAGAGGGGACGAGCAGTACTTC. Amino acids: CATSRGDEQYF. The chain carries TRBV15 and TRBJ2-7; D call uncertain. Germline CDR1 is LNHNV and CDR2 is YYDKDF (reference sequence). V was clipped by 1 base and J by 5 bases, with 3 bases between them. This CDR3 contains 11 residues.

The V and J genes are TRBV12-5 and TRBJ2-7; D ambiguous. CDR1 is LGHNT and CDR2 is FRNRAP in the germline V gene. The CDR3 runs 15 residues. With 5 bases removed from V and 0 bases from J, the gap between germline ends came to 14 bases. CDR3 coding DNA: TGTGCTAGTGGTCTCCCAACACCCCACTCCTACGAGCAGTACTTC. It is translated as CASGLPTPHSYEQYF.

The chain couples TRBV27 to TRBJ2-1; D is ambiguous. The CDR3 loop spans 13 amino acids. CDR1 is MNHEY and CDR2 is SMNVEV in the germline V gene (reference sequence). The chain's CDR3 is CASPSVLGNEQFF. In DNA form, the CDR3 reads TGTGCTAGTCCCTCGGTTCTCGGCAATGAGCAGTTCTTC.

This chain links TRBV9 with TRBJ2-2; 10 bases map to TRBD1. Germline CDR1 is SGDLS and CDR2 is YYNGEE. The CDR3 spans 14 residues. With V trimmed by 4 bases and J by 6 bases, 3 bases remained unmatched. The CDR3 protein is CASSQTGGPGELFF. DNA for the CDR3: TGTGCCAGCAGCCAGACAGGGGGCCCCGGGGAGCTGTTTTTT. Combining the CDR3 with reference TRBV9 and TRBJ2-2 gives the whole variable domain DSGVTQTPKHLITATGQRVTLRCSPRSGDLSVYWYQQSLDQGLQFLIQYYNGEERAKGNILERFSAQQFPDLHSELNLSSLELGDSALYFCASSQTGGPGELFFGEGSRLTVL.

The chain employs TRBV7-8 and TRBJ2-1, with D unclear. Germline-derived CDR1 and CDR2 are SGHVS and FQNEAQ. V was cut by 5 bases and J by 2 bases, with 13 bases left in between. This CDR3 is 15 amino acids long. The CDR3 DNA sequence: TGTGCCAGCAGCCCCCGACGGTCGCCCTACAATGAGCAGTTCTTC. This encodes CASSPRRSPYNEQFF.

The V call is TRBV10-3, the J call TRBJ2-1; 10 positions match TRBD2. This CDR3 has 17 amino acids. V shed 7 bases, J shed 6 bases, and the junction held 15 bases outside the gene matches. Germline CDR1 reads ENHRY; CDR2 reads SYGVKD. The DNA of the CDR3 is TGTGCCATCAACCGAAGGGGACTAGCGTCGGACTCCAATGAGCAGTTCTTC. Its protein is CAINRRGLASDSNEQFF.

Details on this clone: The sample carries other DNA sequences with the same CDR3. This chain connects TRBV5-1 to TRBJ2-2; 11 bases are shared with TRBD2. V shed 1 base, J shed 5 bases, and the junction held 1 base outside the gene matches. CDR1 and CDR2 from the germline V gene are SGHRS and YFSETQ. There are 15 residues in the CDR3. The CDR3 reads CASSLLAGGTGELFF. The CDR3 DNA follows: TGCGCCAGCAGCTTGCTAGCGGGAGGAACCGGGGAGCTGTTTTTT.

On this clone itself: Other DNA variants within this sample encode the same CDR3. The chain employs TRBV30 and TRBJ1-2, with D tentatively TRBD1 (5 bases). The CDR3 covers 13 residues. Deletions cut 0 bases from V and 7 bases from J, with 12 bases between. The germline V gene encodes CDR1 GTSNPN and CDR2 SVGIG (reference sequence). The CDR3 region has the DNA TGTGCCTGGAGTGTCCTAGGGGTTGGTGGCTACACCTTC. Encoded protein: CAWSVLGVGGYTF.

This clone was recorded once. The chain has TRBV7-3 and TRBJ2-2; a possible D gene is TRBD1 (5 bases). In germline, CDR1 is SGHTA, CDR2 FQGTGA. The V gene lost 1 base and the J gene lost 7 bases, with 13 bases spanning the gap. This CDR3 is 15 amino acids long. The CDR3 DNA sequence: TGTGCCAGCAGCTTAATAAGGGCAGGGAACGGGGAGCTGTTTTTT. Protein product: CASSLIRAGNGELFF.

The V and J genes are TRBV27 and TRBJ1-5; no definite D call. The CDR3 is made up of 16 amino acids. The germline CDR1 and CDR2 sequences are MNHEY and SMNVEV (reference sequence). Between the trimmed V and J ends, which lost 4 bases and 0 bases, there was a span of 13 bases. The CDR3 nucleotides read TGTGCCAGCAGTTCCCGGGCCCGCTATAGCAATCAGCCCCAGCATTTT. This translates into CASSSRARYSNQPQHF.

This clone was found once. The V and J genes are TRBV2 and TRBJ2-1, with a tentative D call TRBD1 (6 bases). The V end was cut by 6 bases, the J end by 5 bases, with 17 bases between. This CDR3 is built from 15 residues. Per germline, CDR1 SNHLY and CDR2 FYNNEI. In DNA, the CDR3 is TGTGCCAGCAGGTTTACAGGGCCCACCCACAATGAGCAGTTCTTC. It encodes CASRFTGPTHNEQFF. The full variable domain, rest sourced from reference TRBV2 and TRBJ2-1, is EPEVTQTPSHQVTQMGQEVILRCVPISNHLYFYWYRQILGQKVEFLVSFYNNEISEKSEIFDDQFSVERPDGSNFTLKIRSTKLEDSAMYFCASRFTGPTHNEQFFGPGTRLTVL.

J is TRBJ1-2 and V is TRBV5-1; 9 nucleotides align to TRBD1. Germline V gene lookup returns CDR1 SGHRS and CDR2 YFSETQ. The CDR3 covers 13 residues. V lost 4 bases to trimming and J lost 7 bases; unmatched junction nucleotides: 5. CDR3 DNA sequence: TGCGCCAGCAGCCGGGACAGGGCGGCTGGCTACACCTTC. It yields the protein CASSRDRAAGYTF.

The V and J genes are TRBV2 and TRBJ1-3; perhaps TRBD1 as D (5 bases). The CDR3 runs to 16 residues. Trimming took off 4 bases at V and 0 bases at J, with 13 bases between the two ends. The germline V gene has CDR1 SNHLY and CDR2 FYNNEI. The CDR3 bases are TGTGCCAGCAGTGGGACAAAGGGGAGCTCTGGAAACACCATATATTTT. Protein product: CASSGTKGSSGNTIYF. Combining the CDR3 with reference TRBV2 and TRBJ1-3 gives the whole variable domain EPEVTQTPSHQVTQMGQEVILRCVPISNHLYFYWYRQILGQKVEFLVSFYNNEISEKSEIFDDQFSVERPDGSNFTLKIRSTKLEDSAMYFCASSGTKGSSGNTIYFGEGSWLTVV.

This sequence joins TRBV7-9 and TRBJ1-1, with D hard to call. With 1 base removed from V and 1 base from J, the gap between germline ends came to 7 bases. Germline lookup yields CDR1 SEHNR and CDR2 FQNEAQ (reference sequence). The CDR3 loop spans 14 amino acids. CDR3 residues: CASSLGSENTEAFF. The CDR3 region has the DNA TGTGCCAGCAGCTTAGGTTCAGAGAACACTGAAGCTTTCTTT.

In DNA form, the CDR3 reads TGTGCCAGCCTACCCAGGGGGCTGAGTGAAGCTTTCTTT. Amino acids: CASLPRGLSEAFF. J is TRBJ1-1 and V is TRBV25-1, with TRBD1 matching over 8 bases. The CDR3 contains 13 residues. V shed 8 bases, J shed 7 bases, and the junction held 9 bases outside the gene matches. The germline gives CDR1 MGHDK, CDR2 SYGVNS.